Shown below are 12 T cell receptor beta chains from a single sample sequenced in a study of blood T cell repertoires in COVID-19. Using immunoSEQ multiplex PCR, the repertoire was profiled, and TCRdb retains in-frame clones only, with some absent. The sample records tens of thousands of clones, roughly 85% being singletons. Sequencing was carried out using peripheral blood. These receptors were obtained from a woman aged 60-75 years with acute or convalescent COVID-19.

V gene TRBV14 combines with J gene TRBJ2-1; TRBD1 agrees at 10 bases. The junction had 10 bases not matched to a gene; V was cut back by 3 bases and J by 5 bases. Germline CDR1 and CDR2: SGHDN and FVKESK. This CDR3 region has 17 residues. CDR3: CASSHRTGTGAHNEQFF. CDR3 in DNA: TGTGCCAGCAGCCATCGAACCGGGACAGGGGCCCACAATGAGCAGTTCTTC.

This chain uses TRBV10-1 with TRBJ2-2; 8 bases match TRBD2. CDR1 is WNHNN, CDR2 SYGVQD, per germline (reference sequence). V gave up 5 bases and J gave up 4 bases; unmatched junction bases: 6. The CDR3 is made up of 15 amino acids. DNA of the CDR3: TGCGCCAGCAGTCCGGGACTAGGAGGCACCGGGGAGCTGTTTTTT. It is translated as CASSPGLGGTGELFF.

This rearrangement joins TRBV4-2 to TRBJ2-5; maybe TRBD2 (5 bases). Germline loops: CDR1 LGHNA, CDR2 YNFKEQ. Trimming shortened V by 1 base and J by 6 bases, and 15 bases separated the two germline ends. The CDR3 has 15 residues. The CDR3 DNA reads TGTGCCAGCAGCCAAGGGGGTCCGGGAACGAAGACCCAGTACTTC. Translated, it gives CASSQGGPGTKTQYF.

As DNA, the CDR3 is TGTGCCAGTAGTATTTCCAGGACAGCTAACTATGGCTACACCTTC. Amino acids: CASSISRTANYGYTF. The chain recombines TRBV19 with TRBJ1-2, with D tentatively TRBD1 (6 bases). Germline values: CDR1 LNHDA, CDR2 SQIVND (reference sequence). This CDR3 is 15 amino acids long. The V gene lost 3 bases and the J gene lost 0 bases, with 11 bases spanning the gap.

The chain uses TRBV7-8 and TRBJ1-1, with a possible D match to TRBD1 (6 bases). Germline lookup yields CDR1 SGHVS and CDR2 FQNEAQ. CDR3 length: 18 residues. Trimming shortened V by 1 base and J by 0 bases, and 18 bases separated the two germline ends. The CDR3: CASSLEWFISGVNTEAFF. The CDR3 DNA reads TGTGCCAGCAGCTTAGAGTGGTTTATATCAGGGGTGAACACTGAAGCTTTCTTT.

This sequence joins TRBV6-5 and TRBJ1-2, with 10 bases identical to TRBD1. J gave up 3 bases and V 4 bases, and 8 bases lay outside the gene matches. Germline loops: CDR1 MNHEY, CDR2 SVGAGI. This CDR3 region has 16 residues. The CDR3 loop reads CASSSAIGTGDYGYTF. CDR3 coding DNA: TGTGCCAGCAGTTCGGCCATAGGGACAGGGGACTATGGCTACACCTTC.

CDR3 residues: CASSELLEGAGNQPQHF. The CDR3 DNA reads TGTGCCAGCAGTGAATTATTAGAGGGGGCGGGCAATCAGCCCCAGCATTTT. The rearrangement joins TRBV6-1 to TRBJ1-5, with 7 bases lining up with TRBD1. This CDR3 is 17 amino acids long. The germline CDR1 and CDR2 sequences are MNHNS and SASEGT. Unmatched junction bases numbered 9, after V lost 2 bases and J lost 2 bases.

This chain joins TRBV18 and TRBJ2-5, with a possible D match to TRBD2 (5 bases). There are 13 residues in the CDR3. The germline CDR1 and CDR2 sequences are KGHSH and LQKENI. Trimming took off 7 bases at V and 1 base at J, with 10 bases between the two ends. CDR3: CASCSGIQETQYF. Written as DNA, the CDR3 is TGTGCCAGCTGCTCCGGGATCCAAGAGACCCAGTACTTC.

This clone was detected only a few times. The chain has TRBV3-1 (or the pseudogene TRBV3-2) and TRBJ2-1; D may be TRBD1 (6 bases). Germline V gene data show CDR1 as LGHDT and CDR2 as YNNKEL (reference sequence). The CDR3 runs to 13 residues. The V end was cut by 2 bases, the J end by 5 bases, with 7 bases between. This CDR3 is CASSQRDNNEQFF. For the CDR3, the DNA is TGTGCCAGCAGCCAAAGGGACAACAATGAGCAGTTCTTC.

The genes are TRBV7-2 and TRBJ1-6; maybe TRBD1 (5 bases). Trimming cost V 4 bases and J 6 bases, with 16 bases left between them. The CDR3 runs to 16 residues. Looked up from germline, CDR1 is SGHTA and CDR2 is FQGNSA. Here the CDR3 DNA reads TGTGCCAGCAGCTCAATGGCGGGACCTTCTAATTCACCCCTCCACTTT. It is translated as CASSSMAGPSNSPLHF.

The CDR3 DNA reads as TGTGCCAGCTCACCGGACAGGGCAGAAGCTTTCTTT. Its translation: CASSPDRAEAFF. The J gene is TRBJ1-1, the V gene TRBV18; 8 bases are a match to TRBD1. This CDR3 is 12 amino acids long. Germline trimming cut 3 bases from V and 8 bases from J; bases unmatched to any gene: 2. CDR1 and CDR2 (germline): KGHSH, LQKENI.

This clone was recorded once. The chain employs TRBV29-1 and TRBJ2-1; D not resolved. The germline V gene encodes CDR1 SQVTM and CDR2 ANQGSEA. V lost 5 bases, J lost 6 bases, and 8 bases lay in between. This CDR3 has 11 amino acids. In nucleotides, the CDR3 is TGCAGCGTTCTTCCCCGCAATGAGCAGTTCTTC. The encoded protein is CSVLPRNEQFF.